The 8 T cell receptor beta chains below come from one sample, sequenced in a study of CXCR3-negative and CXCR3-positive naive CD8 T cells. The study made its TRB cDNA libraries by 5' RACE, adding UMI labels. TCRdb reprocessed the 5' RACE reads and keeps a single row for each CDR3 protein, giving no DNA. The sample table sets out roughly 56,000 distinct CDR3 sequences. The sequenced material came from naive CXCR3- CD8+ T cells from blood. Indicated subset: CD45RO-CCR7+CD27+CD95- naive CD8+ T cells lacking CXCR3 (TNR3-). These receptors were taken from a human donor in good health. Some clones in this sample may be carry-over from other donors' samples.

The chain is built from TRBV28 and TRBJ2-5. This CDR3 has 13 residues. From germline, CDR1 is MDHEN and CDR2 SYDVKM. The CDR3 spells CASSFLGQETQYF.

This chain uses TRBV29-1 with TRBJ2-5; TCRdb indicates TRBD1, and absent DNA this call remains unverified. This CDR3 contains 14 residues. CDR1 and CDR2 (germline): SQVTM, ANQGSEA. The CDR3 loop reads CSFRDTLFQETQYF.

The chain combines TRBV14 with TRBJ2-1; TCRdb selects TRBD1, and the lack of DNA leaves this call unchecked. The germline gives CDR1 SGHDN, CDR2 FVKESK. The CDR3 contains 18 residues. CDR3 residues: CASSQDGYRQPLHNEQFF.

The chain has TRBV4-3 and TRBJ2-1; TCRdb calls TRBD2, which cannot be checked without DNA. CDR1 is LGHNA, CDR2 YSLEER, per germline. This CDR3 has 14 residues. CDR3 amino acids: CASSPTGTSNEQFF.

The chain recombines TRBV29-1 with TRBJ2-2; with no DNA, the TCRdb D assignment of TRBD1 cannot be verified. Per germline, CDR1 SQVTM and CDR2 ANQGSEA. The CDR3 has 17 residues. The CDR3 region is CSVGQGATNIDTGELFF.

The V call is TRBV7-2, the J call TRBJ2-7. CDR1 and CDR2 from the germline V gene are SGHTA and FQGNSA. The CDR3 is 14 residues long. This chain's CDR3 is CASSHFQQAYEQYF.

The rearrangement links TRBV9 to TRBJ2-7; TCRdb outputs TRBD1, but without DNA this stays unchecked. The CDR3 has 15 amino acids. In germline, CDR1 is SGDLS, CDR2 YYNGEE. CDR3 amino acids: CASSYGTAESYEQYF.

The chain links TRBV5-5 to TRBJ2-1; TCRdb designates TRBD2, a call that cannot be tested without DNA. CDR1 SGHKS and CDR2 YYEKEE come from the germline V gene (reference sequence). The CDR3 covers 14 residues. The CDR3 sequence: CASSASGVTGEQFF.